The 20 T cell receptor beta chains below come from one sample, sequenced in a study of blood T cell repertoires in COVID-19. Data came from immunoSEQ multiplex PCR; TCRdb stores just in-frame clones and leaves some out. Of about 73,000 clones listed, about 83% are singletons. The sequenced sample consisted of peripheral blood. The receptors shown here come from a woman between 55 and 75 years old with acute or convalescent COVID-19.

The genes are TRBV6-5 and TRBJ2-2; the D is unclear. Germline V gene lookup returns CDR1 MNHEY and CDR2 SVGAGI. CDR3 size: 13 residues. Trimming stripped 6 bases from V and 1 base from J, with 6 bases between. In nucleotides, the CDR3 is TGTGCCAGCAGCACAGTGAACACCGGGGAGCTGTTTTTT. The encoded protein is CASSTVNTGELFF.

This chain links TRBV12-3 or TRBV12-4 with TRBJ2-2; D might be TRBD1 (5 bases). V was trimmed by 11 bases and J by 4 bases, leaving 14 bases between them. The CDR3 is made up of 13 amino acids. In DNA form, the CDR3 reads TGTGCCGGGGCATGGGGTCCCACCGGGGAGCTGTTTTTT. Residues: CAGAWGPTGELFF.

The chain employs TRBV6-1 and TRBJ1-2; D gene unclear. The germline CDR1 and CDR2 sequences are MNHNS and SASEGT. This CDR3 has 12 amino acids. V gave up 1 base and J gave up 6 bases, with 6 bases separating them. CDR3 DNA: TGTGCCAGCAGTGAAGGAGGCCATGGCTACACCTTC. Its protein product is CASSEGGHGYTF.

The V call is TRBV30, the J call TRBJ1-1; 12 nucleotides match TRBD1. The CDR3 contains 17 residues. V gave up 5 bases and J gave up 3 bases; unmatched junction bases: 13. The germline V gene encodes CDR1 GTSNPN and CDR2 SVGIG (reference sequence). CDR3 bases: TGTGCCTGGGGGAGGGACAGGGGGCCGCTACGGTACACTGAAGCTTTCTTT. It yields the protein CAWGRDRGPLRYTEAFF. The full variable domain, completed using reference TRBV30 and TRBJ1-1, is SQTIHQWPATLVQPVGSPLSLECTVEGTSNPNLYWYRQAAGRGLQLLFYSVGIGQISSEVPQNLSASRPQDRQFILSSKKLLLSDSGFYLCAWGRDRGPLRYTEAFFGQGTRLTVV.

The rearrangement uses TRBV3-1 (or the pseudogene TRBV3-2) and TRBJ1-2; weak D call: TRBD1 (5 bases). Germline loops: CDR1 LGHDT, CDR2 YNNKEL (reference sequence). The V gene lost 0 bases and the J gene lost 4 bases, with 9 bases spanning the gap. The CDR3 loop spans 14 amino acids. The CDR3 here is CASSQDGGSYGYTF. The CDR3 DNA reads as TGTGCCAGCAGCCAAGACGGGGGGTCCTATGGCTACACCTTC.

As DNA, the CDR3 is TGTGCCAGCAGCCCCAAGGCGGGGTGGCGAGATGGCTACACCTTC. This translates into CASSPKAGWRDGYTF. The rearrangement links TRBV3-1 (or the pseudogene TRBV3-2) to TRBJ1-2, with no clear D. The CDR3 extends over 15 amino acids. The V gene lost 4 bases and the J gene lost 6 bases, with 18 bases spanning the gap. In germline, CDR1 is LGHDT, CDR2 YNNKEL (reference sequence).

V is TRBV7-9 and J is TRBJ2-2, with 9 positions matching TRBD2. CDR1 is SEHNR and CDR2 is FQNEAQ in the germline V gene (reference sequence). Unmatched junction bases numbered 9, after V lost 4 bases and J lost 6 bases. The length of the CDR3 is 16 residues. This CDR3 reads CASSSRTSAGAGELFF. The CDR3 DNA reads as TGTGCCAGCAGCTCCCGGACTAGCGCCGGGGCCGGGGAGCTGTTTTTT.

CDR3 sequence reads: CASTKTGHEKLFF. The DNA of the CDR3 is TGTGCCAGCACTAAGACAGGGCACGAAAAACTGTTTTTT. The rearrangement links TRBV6-5 to TRBJ1-4, with 7 bases lining up with TRBD1. CDR1 MNHEY and CDR2 SVGAGI come from the germline V gene. V was clipped by 7 bases and J by 8 bases; unmatched bases: 7. The CDR3 spans 13 residues.

The rearrangement uses TRBV19 and TRBJ1-6; D is uncertain. The CDR3 totals 14 residues. Per the germline V gene, CDR1 is LNHDA and CDR2 is SQIVND (reference sequence). Trimming removed 3 bases from V and 9 bases from J, with 12 bases in between. The CDR3 DNA reads as TGTGCCAGTAGTATCAACATCCCGGGTTCACCCCTCCACTTT. Protein product: CASSINIPGSPLHF. Drawing the rest from reference TRBV19 and TRBJ1-6, the complete variable domain is DGGITQSPKYLFRKEGQNVTLSCEQNLNHDAMYWYRQDPGQGLRLIYYSQIVNDFQKGDIAEGYSVSREKKESFPLTVTSAQKNPTAFYLCASSINIPGSPLHFGNGTRLTVT.

The rearrangement uses TRBV12-5 and TRBJ1-1; D unclear. Trimming took 3 bases from V and 1 from J, leaving 9 bases between them. The germline V gene encodes CDR1 LGHNT and CDR2 FRNRAP. The CDR3 contains 14 residues. The CDR3 DNA sequence: TGTGCTAGTGGTTTCCTGGAGGGGAACACTGAAGCTTTCTTT. Its translation is CASGFLEGNTEAFF.

The chain is built from TRBV19 and TRBJ1-2; perhaps TRBD1 as D (6 bases). The CDR3 contains 15 residues. The germline V gene encodes CDR1 LNHDA and CDR2 SQIVND (reference sequence). Trimming took off 3 bases at V and 4 bases at J, with 15 bases between the two ends. CDR3 DNA sequence: TGTGCCAGTAGTATGTCGGGGGGCGCCGGCTATGGCTACACCTTC. Encoded protein: CASSMSGGAGYGYTF. Full variable domain (outside the CDR3, taken from reference TRBV19 and TRBJ1-2): DGGITQSPKYLFRKEGQNVTLSCEQNLNHDAMYWYRQDPGQGLRLIYYSQIVNDFQKGDIAEGYSVSREKKESFPLTVTSAQKNPTAFYLCASSMSGGAGYGYTFGSGTRLTVV.

The genes are TRBV4-1 and TRBJ1-6; D uncertain. Germline V gene sequence: CDR1 MGHRA, CDR2 YSYEKL. V was cut by 9 bases and J by 0 bases, with 9 bases left in between. The CDR3 runs to 14 residues. CDR3 residues: CASSSSSYNSPLHF. CDR3 coding DNA: TGCGCCAGTTCTTCGAGCTCCTATAATTCACCCCTCCACTTT.

The chain links TRBV7-9 to TRBJ2-6; D uncertain. V was cut by 0 bases and J by 0 bases, with 6 bases left in between. Germline V gene lookup returns CDR1 SEHNR and CDR2 FQNEAQ (reference sequence). This CDR3 is 16 amino acids long. DNA of the CDR3: TGTGCCAGCAGCTTAGCTCTGCGCTCTGGGGCCAACGTCCTGACTTTC. Translated: CASSLALRSGANVLTF.

The CDR3 protein is CASRQAGARGYTF. The DNA of the CDR3 is TGTGCCAGCAGGCAGGCGGGGGCGCGTGGCTACACCTTC. V gene TRBV12-3 or TRBV12-4 combines with J gene TRBJ1-2; tentatively, D is TRBD1 (6 bases). The V gene lost 6 bases and the J gene lost 7 bases, with 15 bases spanning the gap. CDR3 length equals 13 residues.

The rearrangement links TRBV19 to TRBJ2-3; D gene uncertain. V gave up 0 bases and J gave up 1 base, with 14 bases separating them. The CDR3 is 17 residues long. CDR1 and CDR2 from the germline V gene are LNHDA and SQIVND (reference sequence). The DNA of the CDR3 is TGTGCCAGTAGTATAGACCCCGCCGGCGGTGGCACAGATACGCAGTATTTT. Residues: CASSIDPAGGGTDTQYF.

The gene calls are TRBV9 and TRBJ2-3; 9 bases line up with TRBD2. Germline V gene lookup returns CDR1 SGDLS and CDR2 YYNGEE. The trim removed 0 bases at V and 12 bases at J, leaving 8 bases unmatched. CDR3 length: 14 amino acids. CDR3 residues: CASSVGGSGGHQYF. For the CDR3, the DNA is TGTGCCAGCAGCGTAGGAGGTAGCGGGGGACACCAGTATTTT.

The chain couples TRBV5-1 to TRBJ1-2; D not resolved. This CDR3 spans 14 amino acids. Germline V gene lookup returns CDR1 SGHRS and CDR2 YFSETQ. V was clipped by 0 bases and J by 1 base, with 7 bases between them. The CDR3 loop is CASSLDAGNYGYTF. CDR3 coding DNA: TGCGCCAGCAGCTTGGACGCGGGTAACTATGGCTACACCTTC.

This chain connects TRBV7-3 to TRBJ1-1; 10 nucleotides agree with TRBD1. Germline V lookup: CDR1 SGHTA, CDR2 FQGTGA. The CDR3 extends over 14 amino acids. The junction had 4 bases not matched to a gene; V was cut back by 5 bases and J by 4 bases. The CDR3 region has the DNA TGTGCCAGCAGCCCGACAGGGGGCCTCACTGAAGCTTTCTTT. Its translation: CASSPTGGLTEAFF.

V is TRBV5-1 and J is TRBJ2-3; no definite D call. The germline V gene encodes CDR1 SGHRS and CDR2 YFSETQ. The CDR3 consists of 16 residues. The V end was cut by 1 base, the J end by 1 base, with 13 bases between. This CDR3 is CASSLTRPGGTDTQYF. CDR3 sequence (DNA): TGCGCCAGCAGCTTGACCCGACCCGGAGGCACAGATACGCAGTATTTT.

This rearrangement joins TRBV4-2 to TRBJ1-2, with D tentatively TRBD1 (6 bases). Germline V gene sequence: CDR1 LGHNA, CDR2 YNFKEQ. The CDR3 consists of 14 residues. V was shortened by 4 bases and J by 5 bases, with 14 bases between the two germline ends. As DNA, the CDR3 is TGTGCCAGCAGCCCACGGGCGGGGGCGTATGGCTACACCTTC. Encoded protein: CASSPRAGAYGYTF.